Given below is one T cell receptor (beta chain) in context. V was cut by 8 bases and J by 3 bases, with 20 bases left in between. The CDR3 runs 15 residues. Germline V CDR1 and CDR2: MDHEN, SYDVKM. The data were obtained in a study of blood T cell repertoires in COVID-19. Overall study context: Some COVID-19 samples were acute and others convalescent; all came from the United States, Italy and Spain. T cells, B-cell-depleted T cells, or PBMCs supplied cDNA or gDNA.

Under the authors' procedure: Counts of nucleated cells, estimated from reference gene primer amplification, were obtained. This table comes from immunoSEQ multiplex PCR, and its TCRdb copy is limited to in-frame clones, with some not included. V, J and clone size derive from that table, while D and trimming were established from the DNA sequence. The table records tens of thousands of clones, just under 85% of them present only once. Material: peripheral blood. The chain recombines TRBV28 with TRBJ2-7; D may be TRBD1 (7 bases). The TCR originated in an older man with acute or convalescent COVID-19. The CDR3, as DNA: TGTGCCAGCCTTTCGGGGACAGACGGGGGCTACGAGCAGTACTTC. This encodes CASLSGTDGGYEQYF.